The 22 T cell receptor beta chains reported below all come from one sample, sequenced in a study of siplizumab effects on memory and regulatory T cells. Only in-frame clones appear in the TCRdb table, and some are missing; sequencing was by immunoSEQ multiplex PCR. Of thousands of clones in the sample, just over 60% were seen once. Sample: effector memory CD8+ T cells sorted from blood. Subset given: unstimulated CD8+ effector memory T cells. The receptors here all came from a human donor in good health.

The chain uses TRBV7-9 and TRBJ1-1, with D perhaps matching TRBD1 (6 bases). V was cut by 4 bases and J by 0 bases, with 12 bases left in between. Germline V lookup: CDR1 SEHNR, CDR2 FQNEAQ (reference sequence). The CDR3 consists of 15 residues. The CDR3 sequence: CASSSPTGMNTEAFF. As DNA, the CDR3 is TGTGCCAGCAGCTCCCCGACAGGCATGAACACTGAAGCTTTCTTT.

This clone has a handful of counts. The chain is built from TRBV11-2 and TRBJ2-1, with 9 bases matching TRBD1. Germline CDR1 SGHAT, CDR2 FQNNGV. With V trimmed by 3 bases and J by 6 bases, 6 bases remained unmatched. This CDR3 contains 15 residues. The CDR3 loop is CASSFQGQGPNEQFF. The CDR3 DNA is TGTGCCAGCAGCTTCCAGGGACAGGGACCCAATGAGCAGTTCTTC.

The CDR3 bases are TGCGCCAGATGCCCAGGGAAGAAGGGGCGCTATAGCAATCAGCCCCAGCATTTT. Its protein product is CARCPGKKGRYSNQPQHF. The genes are TRBV10-2 and TRBJ1-5; D may be TRBD1 (5 bases). There are 18 residues in the CDR3. Germline lookup yields CDR1 WSHSY and CDR2 SAAADI. The ends were cut back, 9 bases at V and 0 bases at J, with 24 bases in the middle.

V is TRBV7-8 and J is TRBJ2-5; tentative D call: TRBD1 (5 bases). Germline loops: CDR1 SGHVS, CDR2 FQNEAQ. The length of the CDR3 is 18 residues. V lost 5 bases to trimming and J lost 3 bases, with 25 bases between them. DNA for the CDR3: TGTGCCAGCAGCCCCCCACCCGAGACAGAGCTTCGAGAAGAGACCCAGTACTTC. This encodes CASSPPPETELREETQYF.

V gene TRBV9 combines with J gene TRBJ2-7; TRBD1 matches 8 bases. The CDR3 contains 16 residues. Per the germline V gene, CDR1 is SGDLS and CDR2 is YYNGEE. V dropped 4 bases and J dropped 4; count of bases not matched to a gene: 13. The CDR3 nucleotides are TGTGCCAGCAGCCCAACTCCGGACAGGGAACTATACGAGCAGTACTTC. It yields the protein CASSPTPDRELYEQYF.

This clone qualifies as large (0.1 to 1%). The CDR3 sequence is CASSSPGGRKNIQYF. Here the CDR3 DNA reads TGTGCCAGCAGCTCCCCGGGGGGGAGGAAAAACATTCAGTACTTC. V gene TRBV7-2 combines with J gene TRBJ2-4; 8 positions match TRBD2. CDR1 is SGHTA, CDR2 FQGNSA, per germline. After removal of 4 bases from V and 4 bases from J, the junction contained 6 bases not matched to a gene. This CDR3 is 15 amino acids long.

The CDR3 reads CASSPPRDGHTGELFF. DNA of the CDR3: TGTGCCAGTAGTCCACCCCGGGACGGACACACCGGGGAGCTGTTTTTT. This chain links TRBV19 with TRBJ2-2; tentatively, D is TRBD1 or TRBD2 (5 bases each). Between the trimmed V and J ends, which lost 5 bases and 3 bases, there was a span of 16 bases. The V gene's germline CDR1 is LNHDA and CDR2 SQIVND (reference sequence). The CDR3 is 16 residues long.

By proportion, this clone is medium-sized (0.01 to 0.1%). The rearrangement uses TRBV6-4 and TRBJ2-1; either TRBD1 or TRBD2 may fit D (6 bases each). Trimming pared 0 bases from V and 9 bases from J, leaving 12 bases between. Germline V CDR1 and CDR2: MRHNA, SNTAGT. CDR3 size: 14 residues. The CDR3 loop reads CASSDSGGSGEQFF. The CDR3 region has the DNA TGTGCCAGCAGTGACTCAGGGGGGTCTGGTGAGCAGTTCTTC.

This clone has just one count. The J gene is TRBJ1-6, the V gene TRBV21-1. TRBV21-1 is shown as a pseudogene. This CDR3 has 16 amino acids. The CDR3 DNA reads as TGTGCCAGCAGCAAAGGGCAGCGTGTCGGCAATTCACCCCTCCACTTT. Amino acid sequence: CASSKGQRVGNSPLHF.

The table lists this clone with a few counts. The chain uses TRBV15 and TRBJ1-5; D gene ambiguous. This CDR3 is 14 amino acids long. Per germline, CDR1 LNHNV and CDR2 YYDKDF (reference sequence). The V end lost 7 bases, the J end lost 8 bases, and 18 bases lay between the germline ends. The CDR3 DNA follows: TGTGCCACCAAGGACGCCCCCAATCAGGAGCCCCAGCATTTT. It encodes CATKDAPNQEPQHF.

The genes are TRBV29-1 and TRBJ2-4; 9 positions agree with TRBD1. The CDR3 totals 15 residues. Germline CDR1 is SQVTM and CDR2 is ANQGSEA. Trimming at V came to 5 bases and at J to 10 bases, leaving 15 bases not matched to a gene. Written as DNA, the CDR3 is TGCAGCGTTCAATCACCGGGACAGGGATTGGAAATTCAGTACTTC. Translation gives CSVQSPGQGLEIQYF. Supplemented by reference TRBV29-1 and TRBJ2-4, the full variable domain reads SAVISQKPSRDICQRGTSLTIQCQVDSQVTMMFWYRQQPGQSLTLIATANQGSEATYESGFVIDKFPISRPNLTFSTLTVSNMSPEDSSIYLCSVQSPGQGLEIQYFGAGTRLSVL.

The genes are TRBV27 and TRBJ2-7; tentatively, D is TRBD1 (5 bases). The CDR3 contains 14 residues. The V and J ends lost 2 bases and 2 bases respectively, with 10 bases between them. CDR1 and CDR2 from the germline V gene are MNHEY and SMNVEV (reference sequence). CDR3 protein: CASSLRQGPYEQYF. CDR3 nucleotides: TGTGCCAGCAGTTTAAGGCAGGGCCCCTACGAGCAGTACTTC.

This rearrangement joins TRBV6-5 to TRBJ2-3; D uncertain. The CDR3 covers 13 residues. Deletions cut 6 bases from V and 6 bases from J, with 13 bases between. Germline lookup yields CDR1 MNHEY and CDR2 SVGAGI. DNA of the CDR3: TGTGCCAGCAGCTATCAGGAGTTCGATACGCAGTATTTT. This translates into CASSYQEFDTQYF.

The chain employs TRBV4-1 and TRBJ1-2; D is uncertain. The length of the CDR3 is 12 residues. With 5 bases removed from V and 5 bases from J, the gap between germline ends came to 9 bases. Germline lookup yields CDR1 MGHRA and CDR2 YSYEKL. The DNA of the CDR3 is TGCGCCAGCAGCGCAGGCGATTATGGCTACACCTTC. Protein product: CASSAGDYGYTF.

The chain is built from TRBV6-5 and TRBJ2-1, with D possibly TRBD1 on 6 matching bases. CDR1 is MNHEY, CDR2 SVGAGI, per germline. The CDR3 runs to 15 residues. V lost 6 bases to trimming and J lost 0 bases, with 12 bases between them. The CDR3 protein is CASRFTGSSYNEQFF. In nucleotides, the CDR3 is TGTGCCAGCAGATTTACAGGGAGCTCCTACAATGAGCAGTTCTTC.

This clone was picked up a small number of times. The J gene is TRBJ1-1, the V gene TRBV4-2; D might be TRBD1 (5 bases). The germline gives CDR1 LGHNA, CDR2 YNFKEQ. The CDR3 totals 13 residues. Trimming removed 5 bases from V and 8 bases from J, with 15 bases in between. The CDR3 region has the DNA TGTGCCAGCAGCTTCGGGGGAAATCCGGAAGCTTTCTTT. As protein: CASSFGGNPEAFF.

The rearrangement uses TRBV9 and TRBJ2-3; 7 nucleotides align to TRBD2. The length of the CDR3 is 16 residues. CDR1 SGDLS and CDR2 YYNGEE come from the germline V gene. The V segment lost 1 base and the J segment 2 bases; nucleotides outside the gene matches: 7. CDR3 nucleotides: TGTGCCAGCAGCGTATCCCTAGCGGTTTACACAGATACGCAGTATTTT. This gives the protein CASSVSLAVYTDTQYF.

This clone appeared a few times. The CDR3 coding sequence is TGCGCCAGCAGCCAAGACCGGAGTAACTATGGCTACACCTTC. It encodes CASSQDRSNYGYTF. V usage is TRBV4-3 and J usage is TRBJ1-2; D not resolved. V lost 0 bases and J lost 1, with 6 bases in between. Germline values: CDR1 LGHNA, CDR2 YSLEER. The CDR3 has 14 amino acids.

About this clone: Other DNA sequences of this sample code for an identical CDR3. The chain employs TRBV6-5 and TRBJ1-1; D remains unclear. The CDR3 spans 12 residues. Trimming pared 2 bases from V and 1 base from J, leaving 2 bases between. Per germline, CDR1 MNHEY and CDR2 SVGAGI. The CDR3 DNA follows: TGTGCCAGCAGTTACCCGAACACTGAAGCTTTCTTT. Its translation: CASSYPNTEAFF.

This sequence joins TRBV5-8 and TRBJ1-2; D call uncertain. Germline V CDR1 and CDR2: SGHTS, YDEGEE. V gave up 4 bases and J gave up 12 bases, with 10 bases separating them. The CDR3 consists of 10 residues. CDR3 region: CASSREAHTF. In DNA, the CDR3 is TGTGCCAGCAGCCGGGAGGCCCACACCTTC.

The chain's CDR3 is CASSKIDRGEKLFF. CDR3 in DNA: TGCGCCAGCAGCAAGATCGACCGGGGGGAAAAACTGTTTTTT. V gene TRBV10-2 combines with J gene TRBJ1-4; TRBD1 is a possible D gene (5 bases). This CDR3 contains 14 residues. V was shortened by 6 bases and J by 8 bases, with 16 bases between the two germline ends. CDR1 is WSHSY, CDR2 SAAADI, per germline.

This clone was seen once. The rearrangement joins TRBV9 to TRBJ2-1, with 11 bases fitting TRBD1. The ends lost 3 bases at V and 12 bases at J; junction bases unmatched: 14. Germline V lookup: CDR1 SGDLS, CDR2 YYNGEE. The CDR3 covers 16 residues. The DNA of the CDR3 is TGTGCCAGCAGCGGTTCCCGGGACAGGGGGACGGCAGGGCAGTTCTTC. Protein product: CASSGSRDRGTAGQFF.